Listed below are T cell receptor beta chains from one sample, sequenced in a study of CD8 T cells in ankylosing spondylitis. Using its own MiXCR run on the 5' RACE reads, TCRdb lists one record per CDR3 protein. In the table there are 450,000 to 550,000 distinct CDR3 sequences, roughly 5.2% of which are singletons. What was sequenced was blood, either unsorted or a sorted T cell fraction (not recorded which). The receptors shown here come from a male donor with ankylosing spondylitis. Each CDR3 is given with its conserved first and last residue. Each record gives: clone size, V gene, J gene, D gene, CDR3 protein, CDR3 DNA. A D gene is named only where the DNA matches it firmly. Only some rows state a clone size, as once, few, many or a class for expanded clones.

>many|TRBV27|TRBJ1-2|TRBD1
CASRPGTGGYGYTF
TGTGCCAGCAGACCCGGGACAGGGGGCTATGGCTACACCTTC
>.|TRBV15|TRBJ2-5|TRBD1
CATRQGFWYETQYF
TGTGCCACGCGACAGGGATTTTGGTACGAGACCCAGTACTTC
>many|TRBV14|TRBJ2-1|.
CASSNLAVSSYNEQFF
TGTGCCAGCAGCAACTTAGCGGTTAGCTCCTACAATGAGCAGTTCTTC
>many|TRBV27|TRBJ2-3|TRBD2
CASSIRGRAADTQYF
TGTGCCAGCAGCATTAGAGGGAGGGCTGCAGATACGCAGTATTTT
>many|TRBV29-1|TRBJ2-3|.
CSVEAVTDTQYF
TGCAGCGTTGAAGCGGTAACAGATACGCAGTATTTT
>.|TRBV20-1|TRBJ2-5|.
CSAREVRLQETQYF
TGCAGTGCTAGAGAGGTGCGTCTCCAAGAGACCCAGTACTTC
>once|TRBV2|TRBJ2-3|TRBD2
CASKRLAGSMDTQYF
TGTGCCAGCAAGAGACTAGCGGGAAGTATGGATACGCAGTATTTT
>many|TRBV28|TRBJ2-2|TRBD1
CASRSDRVAGELFF
TGTGCCAGCAGGTCGGACAGGGTGGCCGGGGAGCTGTTTTTT
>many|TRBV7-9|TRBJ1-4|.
CASSLDWTYTNEKLFF
TGTGCCAGCAGCTTAGATTGGACATACACTAATGAAAAACTGTTTTTT
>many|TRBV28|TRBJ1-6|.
CASSIYLSPLHF
TGTGCCAGCAGTATATACCTTTCACCCCTCCACTTT
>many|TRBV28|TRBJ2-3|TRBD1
CASRPRGRQGVTDTQYF
TGTGCCAGCAGGCCTCGAGGTCGACAGGGAGTTACAGATACGCAGTATTTT
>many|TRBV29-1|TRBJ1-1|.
CSVAARQMNTEAFF
TGCAGCGTTGCGGCCAGGCAGATGAACACTGAAGCTTTCTTT
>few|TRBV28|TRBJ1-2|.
CASTLPGAAYGYTF
TGTGCCAGCACCCTTCCGGGGGCGGCGTATGGCTACACCTTC
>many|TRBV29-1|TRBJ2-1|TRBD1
CSVGQGAGYEQFF
TGCAGCGTCGGACAGGGGGCTGGTTATGAGCAGTTCTTC
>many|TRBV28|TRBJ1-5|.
CASSGEDRPREEGQPQHF
TGTGCCAGCAGTGGCGAAGACCGCCCGAGGGAGGAGGGTCAGCCCCAGCATTTT
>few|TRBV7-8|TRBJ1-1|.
CASSLGLGGGTEAFF
TGTGCCAGCAGCTTAGGTTTAGGGGGGGGCACTGAAGCTTTCTTT
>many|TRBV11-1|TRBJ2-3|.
CASSSPSRADTQYF
TGTGCCAGCAGCTCCCCTAGCAGGGCAGATACGCAGTATTTT
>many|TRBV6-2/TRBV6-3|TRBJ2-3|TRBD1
CASSKGQPNTDTQYF
TGTGCCAGCAGTAAGGGACAGCCTAACACAGATACGCAGTATTTT
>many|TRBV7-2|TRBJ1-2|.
CASSWTSVGYGYTF
TGTGCCAGCAGCTGGACTTCAGTGGGCTATGGCTACACCTTC
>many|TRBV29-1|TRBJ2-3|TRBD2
CSAELAPDPTDTQYF
TGCAGCGCCGAACTAGCGCCCGACCCCACAGATACGCAGTATTTT
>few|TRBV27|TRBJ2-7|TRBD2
CASSLKGVSGGTTYEQYF
TGTGCCAGCAGTTTAAAAGGGGTTAGCGGGGGGACGACCTACGAGCAGTACTTC
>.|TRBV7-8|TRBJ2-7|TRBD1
CASSLPLRTGGGEQYF
TGTGCCAGCAGCCTACCGCTTCGGACAGGGGGCGGCGAGCAGTACTTC
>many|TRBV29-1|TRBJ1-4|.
CSVAQSGLGGKLFF
TGCAGCGTTGCGCAGTCGGGGTTGGGAGGAAAACTGTTTTTT
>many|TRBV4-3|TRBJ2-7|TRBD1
CASSQWDSSYEQYF
TGCGCCAGCAGCCAATGGGACAGTTCCTACGAGCAGTACTTC
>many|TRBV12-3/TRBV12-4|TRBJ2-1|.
CASSPTTGSNEQFF
TGTGCCAGCAGCCCTACAACAGGGTCCAATGAGCAGTTCTTC
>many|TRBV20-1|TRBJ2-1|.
CSARDKFSGPNPNEQFF
TGCAGTGCTAGAGATAAGTTTTCCGGCCCCAACCCCAATGAGCAGTTCTTC
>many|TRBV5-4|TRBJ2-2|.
CASTRAGRNGELFF
TGTGCCAGCACCCGGGCAGGTCGTAACGGGGAGCTGTTTTTT
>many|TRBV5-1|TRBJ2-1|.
CASSRGRPWDEQFF
TGCGCCAGCTCGCGGGGGCGCCCTTGGGATGAGCAGTTCTTC
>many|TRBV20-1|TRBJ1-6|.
CSAGVRRGINSPLHF
TGCAGTGCCGGAGTGAGGAGGGGGATTAATTCACCCCTCCACTTT
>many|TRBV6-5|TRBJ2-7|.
CASSYSDLNPEQYF
TGTGCCAGCAGTTACTCTGACCTAAATCCCGAGCAGTACTTC
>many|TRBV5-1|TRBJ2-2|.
CASSPHEGRNTGELFF
TGCGCCAGCAGTCCCCATGAGGGCCGAAACACCGGGGAGCTGTTTTTT
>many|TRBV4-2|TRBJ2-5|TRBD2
CASSQASGTSGEETQYF
TGTGCCAGCAGCCAAGCCTCCGGGACTAGCGGCGAAGAGACCCAGTACTTC
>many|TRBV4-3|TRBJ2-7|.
CASSQEVMSASYEQYF
TGCGCCAGCAGCCAAGAAGTGATGTCGGCTTCCTACGAGCAGTACTTC
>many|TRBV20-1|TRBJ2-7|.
CSTRQIYEQYF
TGCAGTACCAGACAGATCTACGAGCAGTACTTC
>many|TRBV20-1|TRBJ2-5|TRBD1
CSAPRTGIRETQYF
TGCAGTGCTCCTAGGACAGGGATTAGAGAGACCCAGTACTTC
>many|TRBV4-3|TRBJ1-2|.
CASSAALIRGGYTF
TGCGCCAGCAGCGCCGCCCTAATAAGGGGTGGCTACACCTTC
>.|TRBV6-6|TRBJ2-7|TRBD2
CASSPGLAGEQYF
TGTGCCAGCAGTCCGGGACTAGCGGGAGAGCAGTACTTC
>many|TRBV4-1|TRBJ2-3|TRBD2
CASSLQWRGRATDTQYF
TGCGCCAGCAGCCTCCAATGGCGCGGGAGGGCGACAGATACGCAGTATTTT
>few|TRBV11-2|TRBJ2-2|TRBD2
CASRPPILAGEGGELFF
TGTGCCAGCAGACCCCCGATACTAGCGGGAGAGGGAGGGGAGCTGTTTTTT
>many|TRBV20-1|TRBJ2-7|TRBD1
CSAGGRAGTGGTYEQYF
TGCAGTGCTGGGGGGAGAGCCGGGACAGGGGGAACCTACGAGCAGTACTTC
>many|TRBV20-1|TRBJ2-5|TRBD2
CSARLAAAVETQYF
TGCAGTGCCCGACTAGCGGCAGCGGTAGAGACCCAGTACTTC
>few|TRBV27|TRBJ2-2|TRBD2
CASSFGLAGGNTGELFF
TGTGCCAGCAGTTTTGGCCTAGCGGGGGGGAACACCGGGGAGCTGTTTTTT
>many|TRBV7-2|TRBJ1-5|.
CASSLDRDPQPQHF
TGTGCCAGCAGCTTAGACAGGGATCCACAGCCCCAGCATTTT
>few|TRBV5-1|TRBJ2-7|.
CASSWGADDSYEQYF
TGCGCCAGCAGCTGGGGGGCGGACGACTCCTACGAGCAGTACTTC
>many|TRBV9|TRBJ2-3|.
CASSPGTYTQYF
TGTGCCAGCAGCCCTGGGACTTATACGCAGTATTTT
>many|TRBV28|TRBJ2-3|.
CASKFPGGVDTQYF
TGTGCCAGCAAGTTCCCGGGCGGGGTAGATACGCAGTATTTT
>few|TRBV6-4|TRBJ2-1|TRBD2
CASSDSPAGGRDEQFF
TGTGCCAGCAGTGACTCTCCAGCGGGGGGGCGGGATGAGCAGTTCTTC
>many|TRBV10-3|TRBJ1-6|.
CAISEASRRNSPLHF
TGTGCCATCAGTGAAGCTTCCAGGCGTAATTCACCCCTCCACTTT
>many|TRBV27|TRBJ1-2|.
CASSSYFEGRYGYTF
TGTGCCAGCAGTTCTTATTTTGAGGGGCGGTATGGCTACACCTTC
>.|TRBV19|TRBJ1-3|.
CATTLGGNTIYF
TGTGCCACCACGTTGGGAGGAAACACCATATATTTT
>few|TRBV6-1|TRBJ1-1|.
CASSITRNTEAFF
TGTGCCAGCAGTATCACCCGGAACACTGAAGCTTTCTTT
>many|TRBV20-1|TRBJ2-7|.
CSSPWGYEQYF
TGCAGCTCACCCTGGGGCTACGAGCAGTACTTC
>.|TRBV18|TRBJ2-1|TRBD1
CASSPLGQGSYNEQFF
TGTGCCAGCTCACCCCTGGGACAGGGGTCCTACAATGAGCAGTTCTTC
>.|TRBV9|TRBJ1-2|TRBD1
CASSATGEVGYTF
TGTGCCAGCAGCGCGACAGGGGAGGTTGGCTACACCTTC
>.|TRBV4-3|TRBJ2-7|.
CASSQDGILSGSYEQYF
TGCGCCAGCAGCCAAGATGGGATTTTGTCGGGCTCCTACGAGCAGTACTTC
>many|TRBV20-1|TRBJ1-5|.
CSARDPSMAGRQPQHF
TGCAGTGCTAGAGATCCTTCTATGGCAGGTCGGCAGCCCCAGCATTTT
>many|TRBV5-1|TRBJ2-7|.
CASSLNDEQYF
TGCGCCAGCAGCCTGAACGACGAGCAGTACTTC